Listed below are T cell receptor beta chains from one sample, sequenced in a study of OX40 agonist ivuxolimab in advanced cancers. Some clones are missing from TCRdb's copy, which holds only in-frame ones; the method was immunoSEQ multiplex PCR. The repertoire consists of more than 13,000 clones, with approximately 80% occurring once and the leading ten covering 30% to 45%. Material: CD4+ or CD8+ T cells sorted from blood, obtained in a trial of the OX40 agonist ivuxolimab. These receptors were taken from an adult with an advanced solid tumor such as melanoma, head and neck, liver or kidney cancer. The CDR3 runs from the conserved cysteine through the conserved F or W. A D gene is named only where the DNA matches it firmly.

v_gene	j_gene	d_gene	CDR3aa
TRBV9	TRBJ2-7	NA	CASSVGDLGISSYEQYF
TRBV4-1	TRBJ2-6	NA	CARNTSGSGANVLTF
TRBV10-3	TRBJ1-1	NA	CASQRGTEAFF
TRBV19	TRBJ2-2	NA	CASSTLRTLDGTGELFF
TRBV10-3	TRBJ2-7	NA	CAIDGGNGQYF
TRBV19	TRBJ1-1	NA	CASTYRNGQAFF
TRBV6-1	NA	NA	CASSEGYEQYF
TRBV27	TRBJ2-7	TRBD2	CASSIGGEGRYEQYF
TRBV7-2	TRBJ2-7	TRBD1	CASSFVDRGYGEQYF
TRBV19	TRBJ1-1	TRBD1	CASSILGDRGLNTEAFF
TRBV4-1	TRBJ1-1	NA	CASSQDHAEDEAFF
TRBV19	TRBJ2-7	NA	CASSGQPYEQYF
TRBV5-4	TRBJ2-1	NA	CASSYVPGDSYNEQFF
TRBV27	TRBJ1-1	NA	CASSLSGTSTEAFF
TRBV5-1	TRBJ2-7	NA	CASSLWAGRSYEQYF
TRBV7-9	TRBJ2-5	NA	CASSLRIRQETQYF
TRBV27	TRBJ2-1	TRBD1	CASSLGTEYNEQFF
TRBV4-1	TRBJ2-7	NA	CASSATLYGNPNYEQYF
TRBV14	TRBJ2-4	TRBD1	CASSSSTGGPLMNIQYF
TRBV7-2	TRBJ1-5	NA	CASSLSGSQPQHF
TRBV6-5	TRBJ1-2	NA	CASSYSTYYGYTF
TRBV28	TRBJ2-7	NA	CASSSPRGGEYEQYF
TRBV27	TRBJ2-3	NA	CASKPDSTDTQYF
TRBV11-2	TRBJ2-4	NA	CASSLGQGAKNIQYF
TRBV9	TRBJ1-3	NA	CASSEGYGNTIYF
TRBV5-1	TRBJ2-2	TRBD2	CASSSPGLAPAGELFF
TRBV7-2	TRBJ1-1	TRBD1	CASSSMDRGLMNTEAFF
TRBV6-5	TRBJ1-1	NA	CASGTNEAFF
TRBV9	TRBJ2-3	NA	CASSVTEAQNTDTQYF
TRBV2	TRBJ1-1	TRBD1	CASAETGENTEAFF